The following is a T cell receptor beta chain sequence with its context. The sample originates from a study of blood T cell repertoires in COVID-19. On the study more broadly: PBMCs, B-cell-depleted T cells, or T cells provided the cDNA or gDNA that made up the material.

Original processing notes: Estimated nucleated cell counts came from reference gene primer amplification. Only in-frame clones appear in the TCRdb table, and some are missing; sequencing was by immunoSEQ multiplex PCR. That table furnishes V, J and clone size, whereas the DNA furnished D and trimming. The sample contains 100,000 or so clones, just over 90% of which appear only once. The CDR3 has 13 residues. From germline, CDR1 is SGHRS and CDR2 YFSETQ. J gave up 7 bases and V 9 bases, and 7 bases lay outside the gene matches. The sample consisted of peripheral blood. The chain carries TRBV5-1 and TRBJ2-1; 10 bases fit TRBD2. The TCR comes from a man aged 60 to 75 with acute or convalescent COVID-19. Written as DNA, the CDR3 is TGCGCCACCTCAGCGGGAGGGACAAATGAGCAGTTCTTC. Translating gives CATSAGGTNEQFF.